This T cell receptor (beta chain) was captured in a study of OX40 agonist ivuxolimab in advanced cancers. Study-level information: Among those enrolled, mean age was about 60 years (range roughly 23 to 79) and about 79% were male. Overall study results and limits: At 0.1 to 3.0 mg/kg and by week 6, clonal expansion occurred in CD4+ and CD8+ blood T cells.

Patients with a history of autoimmune disease or on systemic immunosuppression were excluded. The repertoire was sequenced with immunoSEQ multiplex PCR; TCRdb's copy has only in-frame clones and lacks some. The profile shows roughly 67,000 clones, about four fifths of them singletons. This clone was counted once. The antigen is undetermined. The V end lost 0 bases, the J end lost 3 bases, and 8 bases lay between the germline ends. The CDR3 runs to 15 residues. Germline V gene sequence: CDR1 MNHEY, CDR2 SVGAGI. Specimen: CD4+ or CD8+ T cells sorted from blood, collected in a trial of the OX40 agonist ivuxolimab. The chain links TRBV6-5 to TRBJ2-2, with D possibly TRBD1 on 5 matching bases. The clonotype comes from an adult with an advanced solid tumor such as melanoma, head and neck, liver or kidney cancer. The CDR3 sequence: CASSYSPGYTGELFF. The CDR3 nucleotides are TGTGCCAGCAGTTACTCTCCAGGGTACACCGGGGAGCTGTTTTTT.